This T cell receptor (beta chain) derives from a study of blood T cells in healthy people across ages. General study findings and limits: Significant beta diversity loss was already apparent by age approximately 38, declining roughly linearly. Higher diversity, along with more naive CD4+ cells, distinguished long-lived donors from aged donors.

Primed by a sample-barcoded 5' primer and a J-beta primer mix, a second PCR proceeded for 7 to 11 cycles. A 12-random-nucleotide template-switch adaptor tagged each cDNA molecule. MiXCR, run by TCRdb on the 5' RACE reads, gives a single entry per CDR3 protein. The table includes around 2 million distinct CDR3 sequences, about two fifths detected once. The germline gives CDR1 SGHVS, CDR2 FQNEAQ. Trimming removed 5 bases from V and 2 bases from J; junction bases left unmatched: 6. The CDR3 is made up of 15 amino acids. In regard to this clonotype: Its antigen remains unidentified.

The chain carries TRBV7-8 and TRBJ2-3; the match to TRBD1 covers 8 bases. Source material: blood. The source is a human donor in good health. CDR3 residues: CASSVTGGHTDTQYF. CDR3 DNA sequence: TGTGCCAGCAGCGTTACAGGGGGGCACACAGATACGCAGTATTTT.